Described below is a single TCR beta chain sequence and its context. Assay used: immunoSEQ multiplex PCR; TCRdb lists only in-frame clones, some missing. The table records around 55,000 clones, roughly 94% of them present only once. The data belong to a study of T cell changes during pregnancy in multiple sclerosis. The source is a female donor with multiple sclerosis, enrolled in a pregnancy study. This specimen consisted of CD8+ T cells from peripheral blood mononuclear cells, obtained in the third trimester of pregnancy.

The CDR3 sequence: CASSLSGNEQYF. The CDR3 nucleotides read TGTGCCAGCAGCTTATCAGGGAACGAGCAGTACTTC. V usage is TRBV7-3 and J usage is TRBJ2-7; the D gene is possibly TRBD1 (5 bases). The CDR3 length is 12 residues. V lost 2 bases, J lost 5 bases, and 7 bases lay in between. The germline CDR1 and CDR2 sequences are SGHTA and FQGTGA.